This is a list of T cell receptor beta chains from one sample in a study of T cells after posttransplantation cyclophosphamide. Clones were sequenced by immunoSEQ multiplex PCR, and TCRdb holds only the in-frame ones, with some missing. There are 15,000 to 20,000 clones in the sample; around 87% occur only once, and 3.5% lies in the top ten. The sample in question was PBMCs, obtained after an allogeneic stem cell transplant with a calcineurin inhibitor and methotrexate. These TCRs come from a male patient aged 45-60 years who received an allogeneic stem cell transplant from an unrelated donor, was CMV-positive, and had chronic GVHD only. Some T cells may be supplied by the graft donor. CDR3s include the opening cysteine and the closing phenylalanine or tryptophan. The order of the fields is V gene, D gene, clone size, J gene, CDR3 protein, CDR3 DNA. A D gene is named only where the DNA matches it firmly. Clone sizes are given selectively: once, few, many, or a class where the clone is expanded.

v_call: TRBV19
d_call: .
clone_size: few
j_call: TRBJ2-3
cdr3_aa: CASSGQVSTDTQYF
cdr3_nt: TGTGCCAGTAGTGGCCAGGTCTCCACAGATACGCAGTATTTT

v_call: TRBV7-6
d_call: .
clone_size: .
j_call: TRBJ2-7
cdr3_aa: CASSPSTRLVPYEQYF
cdr3_nt: TGTGCCAGCAGCCCCTCGACTAGGCTGGTTCCCTACGAGCAGTACTTC

v_call: TRBV28
d_call: TRBD2
clone_size: .
j_call: TRBJ2-7
cdr3_aa: CASSYLAGGESEQYF
cdr3_nt: TGTGCCAGCAGCTATCTAGCGGGAGGGGAAAGCGAGCAGTACTTC

v_call: TRBV29-1
d_call: TRBD1
clone_size: medium-sized
j_call: TRBJ2-7
cdr3_aa: CSAVGTGVFDEQYF
cdr3_nt: TGCAGCGCCGTAGGGACAGGGGTCTTTGACGAGCAGTACTTC

v_call: TRBV28
d_call: TRBD1
clone_size: .
j_call: TRBJ2-7
cdr3_aa: CASRDRYEQYF
cdr3_nt: TGTGCCAGCAGGGACAGGTACGAGCAGTACTTC

v_call: TRBV21-1
d_call: .
clone_size: .
j_call: TRBJ2-1
cdr3_aa: CASSKDRTTRGPIRGHMNEQFF
cdr3_nt: TGTGCCAGCAGCAAAGATCGGACTACGCGGGGTCCAATAAGGGGCCATATGAATGAGCAGTTCTTC

v_call: TRBV6-1
d_call: TRBD1
clone_size: .
j_call: TRBJ1-2
cdr3_aa: CASSKEDRGHFGYTF
cdr3_nt: TGTGCCAGCAGTAAGGAAGACAGGGGGCATTTTGGCTACACCTTC

v_call: TRBV6-5
d_call: .
clone_size: .
j_call: TRBJ2-3
cdr3_aa: CASSYGPSTDTQYF
cdr3_nt: TGTGCCAGCAGTTACGGGCCAAGCACAGATACGCAGTATTTT

v_call: TRBV19
d_call: TRBD1
clone_size: .
j_call: TRBJ2-2
cdr3_aa: CASSAGQGRTTGELFF
cdr3_nt: TGTGCCAGTAGTGCCGGACAGGGACGGACCACCGGGGAGCTGTTTTTT

v_call: TRBV5-4
d_call: TRBD1
clone_size: .
j_call: TRBJ2-7
cdr3_aa: CASSLLGQGPSEQYF
cdr3_nt: TGTGCCAGCAGCTTGCTGGGACAGGGGCCCAGCGAGCAGTACTTC

v_call: TRBV27
d_call: .
clone_size: .
j_call: TRBJ2-2
cdr3_aa: CASSLQANTGELFF
cdr3_nt: TGTGCCAGCAGTCTCCAGGCGAACACCGGGGAGCTGTTTTTT

v_call: TRBV5-5
d_call: TRBD1
clone_size: .
j_call: TRBJ1-4
cdr3_aa: CASTPGQLNEKLFF
cdr3_nt: TGTGCCAGCACCCCGGGACAGTTAAATGAAAAACTGTTTTTT

v_call: TRBV19
d_call: .
clone_size: few
j_call: TRBJ1-5
cdr3_aa: CASTTQVYSNQPQHF
cdr3_nt: TGTGCCAGTACCACACAGGTCTATAGCAATCAGCCCCAGCATTTT

v_call: TRBV7-3
d_call: TRBD2
clone_size: .
j_call: TRBJ2-2
cdr3_aa: CASSLRGTSGENTGELFF
cdr3_nt: TGTGCCAGCAGCTTAAGAGGGACTAGCGGGGAGAACACCGGGGAGCTGTTTTTT

v_call: TRBV4-3
d_call: TRBD2
clone_size: .
j_call: TRBJ2-1
cdr3_aa: CASSQDGEGRNEQFF
cdr3_nt: TGCGCCAGCAGCCAAGATGGGGAGGGGAGAAATGAGCAGTTCTTC

v_call: TRBV6-1
d_call: .
clone_size: once
j_call: TRBJ1-1
cdr3_aa: CASSPGRGNTEAFF
cdr3_nt: TGTGCCAGCAGTCCCGGAAGAGGGAACACTGAAGCTTTCTTT

v_call: TRBV25-1
d_call: TRBD2
clone_size: .
j_call: TRBJ2-3
cdr3_aa: CASRVAGSTDTQYF
cdr3_nt: TGTGCCAGCCGCGTAGCGGGAAGCACAGATACGCAGTATTTT

v_call: TRBV27
d_call: TRBD2
clone_size: .
j_call: TRBJ2-7
cdr3_aa: CASSSRGGSVGEQYF
cdr3_nt: TGTGCCAGCAGTTCCCGGGGGGGGAGCGTAGGCGAGCAGTACTTC

v_call: TRBV10-3
d_call: TRBD2
clone_size: .
j_call: TRBJ2-7
cdr3_aa: CAISRTSGRHEQYF
cdr3_nt: TGTGCCATCAGCCGGACTAGCGGGAGACACGAGCAGTACTTC

v_call: TRBV6-4
d_call: .
clone_size: .
j_call: TRBJ2-2
cdr3_aa: CASSDLLSGELFF
cdr3_nt: TGTGCCAGCAGTGATTTGCTATCCGGGGAGCTGTTTTTT

v_call: TRBV5-5
d_call: .
clone_size: .
j_call: TRBJ1-1
cdr3_aa: CASSLGRGGMNTEAFF
cdr3_nt: TGTGCCAGCAGCTTGGGCCGGGGGGGAATGAACACTGAAGCTTTCTTT

v_call: TRBV7-9
d_call: .
clone_size: .
j_call: TRBJ1-2
cdr3_aa: CASSFGVGIDYGYTF
cdr3_nt: TGTGCCAGCAGTTTTGGTGTCGGGATCGACTATGGCTACACCTTC

v_call: TRBV6-5
d_call: .
clone_size: .
j_call: TRBJ1-5
cdr3_aa: CASSPWTENQPQHF
cdr3_nt: TGTGCCAGCAGTCCATGGACTGAGAATCAGCCCCAGCATTTT

v_call: TRBV4-1
d_call: .
clone_size: .
j_call: TRBJ2-5
cdr3_aa: CASSQEGRDETQYF
cdr3_nt: TGCGCCAGCAGCCAAGAAGGCAGGGATGAGACCCAGTACTTC

v_call: TRBV2
d_call: TRBD2
clone_size: few
j_call: TRBJ2-1
cdr3_aa: CAASGTYNEQFF
cdr3_nt: TGTGCCGCTAGCGGAACCTACAATGAGCAGTTCTTC

v_call: TRBV27
d_call: .
clone_size: .
j_call: TRBJ1-2
cdr3_aa: CASSFTGSNYGYTF
cdr3_nt: TGTGCCAGCAGTTTCACAGGGAGTAACTATGGCTACACCTTC

v_call: TRBV27
d_call: .
clone_size: .
j_call: TRBJ2-4
cdr3_aa: CASSSILFGIQYF
cdr3_nt: TGTGCCAGCAGTTCAATCCTGTTCGGCATTCAGTACTTC

v_call: TRBV19
d_call: TRBD2
clone_size: .
j_call: TRBJ2-5
cdr3_aa: CASSIDGPGLAAQETQYF
cdr3_nt: TGTGCCAGTAGTATAGACGGCCCGGGACTAGCGGCCCAAGAGACCCAGTACTTC

v_call: TRBV19
d_call: .
clone_size: .
j_call: TRBJ1-2
cdr3_aa: CASSPNSGGYTF
cdr3_nt: TGTGCCAGTAGTCCGAACAGTGGGGGCTACACCTTC